This record looks at one T cell receptor (beta chain) sequence and its context. This clonotype was observed many times. No antigen is known for it. Base qualities are missing; no much larger clone stands one base away. Profiling of TCR beta VDJ combinations and CDR3 sequences used genomic DNA as the template. TCR repertoire sequencing was run on an Illumina HiSeq 2000. The paper's data handling went like this. TRBV/TRBJ rearrangement plots, CDR3 size and DJ length profiles, and Simpson's diversity index were used to evaluate the repertoires. The most abundant DNA sequence in the deep sequencing data was defined as the immunodominant clone. CDR3 amino acid sequences were screened for sharing across subjects and compared with published repertoires and the VDJdb database. TCRdb reprocessing: public reads trimmed at Q25 with fastp, clones called with MiXCR, in-frame beta chains kept. Entries that share a CDR3 protein sequence are merged under the most common genes and DNA. Clone size and V and J calls follow TCRdb, not the original study. For this sample the table gives about 150,000 distinct CDR3 sequences, of which roughly half were detected only once. The leading ten clones occupy approximately 12% of the sample.

The CDR3 sequence holds 13 residues, the cysteine and phenylalanine included. Just CDR3 DNA is preserved here, 39 bases in frame from base 1. CDR1 and CDR2, per the germline V gene, are SGDLS and YYNGEE. V loses 0 bases of germline sequence and J loses 7 bases, and the interval between the two ends is 10 bases. The data were obtained in a study of CD8+CD57+ T cells in acquired aplastic anemia (dated by TCRdb to 2017 to 2018). Regarding the research as a whole: DNA extracted from sorted CD4+ and CD8+ cells had a mean of approximately 3.5 ug, with a range of roughly 0.17 to 27.4 ug. CD8+CD57+ expansion was defined as a frequency above the mean frequency observed in healthy subjects.

Here is what the overall study found, with its caveats: No significant difference in CD8+ Simpson's diversity was found between patients and healthy controls (P=0.060). About 28 CD8+ CDR3 sequences were found in both patients and controls but appeared to be highly expressed in patients and within the immunodominant clones of the patients.

Flow cytometry had shown CD8+CD57+ cell expansion in the patients selected for sequencing. Every patient had a diagnosis of severe acquired aplastic anemia based on International Study of Aplastic Anemia and Agranulocytosis and Camitta criteria. No therapy had been received by the patients at the time of blood sampling. The study deep-sequenced TCR repertoires of sorted CD4+ and CD8+ blood T cells from severe aplastic anemia patients and healthy subjects. In the USA, patient enrollment took place under clinicaltrials.gov protocols 00001620, 01623167, 00001397, 00071045, 00081523 and 00961064. Ficoll-Paque density gradient centrifugation was used to isolate peripheral blood mononuclear cells. Before DNA extraction, CD4+ and CD8+ T cells were sorted by FACS or by magnetic beads.

The chain uses TRBV9 and TRBJ1-1; the D segment cannot be called with confidence. Sample: sorted CD4+, CD8+, or CD8+CD57+ T cells (not recorded which) from PBMCs. This clonotype was sampled from a human donor with aplastic anemia. The CDR3 has the sequence CASSVDIPDEAFF. The sequence in DNA is TGTGCCAGCAGCGTAGACATCCCGGATGAAGCTTTCTTT.